This TCR beta chain was sequenced in a study of control samples from healthy donors and cancer patients. The CDR3 loop spans 14 amino acids. V was shortened by 4 bases and J by 4 bases, with 11 bases between the two germline ends. Per the germline V gene, CDR1 is SGHDT and CDR2 is YYEEEE. Only in-frame clones appear in the TCRdb table, and some are missing; sequencing was by immunoSEQ multiplex PCR. The sample shows more than 75,000 clones, about nine tenths of them seen only once. The V call is TRBV5-6, the J call TRBJ2-2, with D perhaps matching TRBD1 or TRBD2 (5 bases each). The receptor's source is a man over 45 in good health. The specimen sequenced was blood. The CDR3 coding sequence is TGTGCCAGCAGCCTTGGGGACGGCACCGGGGAGCTGTTTTTT. Protein: CASSLGDGTGELFF. The full variable domain, its missing parts supplied by reference TRBV5-6 and TRBJ2-2, is DAGVTQSPTHLIKTRGQQVTLRCSPKSGHDTVSWYQQALGQGPQFIFQYYEEEERQRGNFPDRFSGHQFPNYSSELNVNALLLGDSALYLCASSLGDGTGELFFGEGSRLTVL.